The clone carrying this TCR beta chain was recorded once. This record comes from a study of CD8 T cells in Susac syndrome. Both CD4+ and CD8+ T cells were negatively isolated, and TEMRA cells underwent FACS enrichment. Germline V CDR1 and CDR2: LNHDA, SQIVND (reference sequence). V lost 6 bases, J lost 6 bases, and 6 bases stayed unmatched. CDR3 length equals 13 residues. RNA was extracted with the RNeasy kit, and a quantity of roughly 0.5 to 1 ug was reverse transcribed using random hexamers. By means of immunoSEQ multiplex PCR, TCR beta CDR3 spanning 54 Vbeta and 13 Jbeta underwent amplification. A single record per CDR3 protein comes from TCRdb applying MiXCR to the immunoSEQ multiplex PCR reads. The repertoire has hundreds of thousands of distinct CDR3 sequences, around nine tenths of them found once; the top ten carry roughly 0.2%.

This rearrangement joins TRBV19 to TRBJ2-3; 7 positions match TRBD2. This receptor was identified in a human donor with multiple sclerosis. Specimen: CD8+ T cells from PBMCs. This chain's CDR3 is CASSRALADTQYF. In DNA, the CDR3 is TGTGCCAGTAGCCGGGCACTAGCGGATACGCAGTATTTT.